The clone carrying this TCR beta chain is a singleton in its sample. Its antigen is not identified. This record comes from a study of shared clonotypes between healthy human individuals. The CDR3 covers 16 residues. V lost 4 bases and J lost 3; bases outside the gene matches: 9. CDR1 is SGHDT and CDR2 is YYEEEE in the germline V gene. A CD45RA-negative memory subset and a CD45RA+ naive subset were separated from the CD4+ cells. The repertoire was sequenced with immunoSEQ multiplex PCR; TCRdb's copy has only in-frame clones and lacks some. The table has over a million clones, less than 99% seen once. Overall study findings and caveats: Relative to clonotypes present in all four donors, those not shared had lower generation probabilities. Sharing across four donors was highest in naive CD4 (roughly 5%) and lowest in memory CD8 (about 0.4%).

This TCR was sampled from a man between 25 and 39 years old in good health. The source material was naive CD4+ T cells sorted from blood. The subset is: CD45RA+ positively selected. V and J are TRBV5-6 and TRBJ2-5, with TRBD1 matching 10 bases. The CDR3 bases are TGTGCCAGCAGCCAGCTAGGACAGGGGGTCGAAGAGACCCAGTACTTC. Translated: CASSQLGQGVEETQYF.